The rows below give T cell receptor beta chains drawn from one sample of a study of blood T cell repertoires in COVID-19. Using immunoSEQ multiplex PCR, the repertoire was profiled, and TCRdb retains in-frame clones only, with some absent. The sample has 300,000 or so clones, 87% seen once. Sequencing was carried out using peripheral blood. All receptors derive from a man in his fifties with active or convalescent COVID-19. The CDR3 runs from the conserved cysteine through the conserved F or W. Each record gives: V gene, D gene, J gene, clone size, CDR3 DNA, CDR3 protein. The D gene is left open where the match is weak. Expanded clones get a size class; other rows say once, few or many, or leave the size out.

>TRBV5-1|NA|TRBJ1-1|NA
TGCGCCAGCAGCTTGCCCTCTAGCTACACTGAAGCTTTCTTT
CASSLPSSYTEAFF
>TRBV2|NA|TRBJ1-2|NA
TGTGCCAGCAGCTTTGGACGGACTTCAGACTATGGCTACACCTTC
CASSFGRTSDYGYTF
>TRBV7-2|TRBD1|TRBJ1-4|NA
TGTGCCAGCAGCCAGGGACAGAATAATGAAAAACTGTTTTTT
CASSQGQNNEKLFF
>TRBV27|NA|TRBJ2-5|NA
TGTGCCAGCAGTTTATGGGGGGGGCCTCAAGAGACCCAGTACTTC
CASSLWGGPQETQYF
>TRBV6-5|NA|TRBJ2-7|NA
TGTGCCAGCAGTTACTCGGGCAGTTCCTTCTACGAGCAGTACTTC
CASSYSGSSFYEQYF
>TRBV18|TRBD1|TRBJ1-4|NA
TGTGCCAGCTCACTAACAGGGGCCTTGAATGAAAAACTGTTTTTT
CASSLTGALNEKLFF
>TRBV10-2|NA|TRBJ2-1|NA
TGCGCCAGCAGTGACCCTAGCGTACAATCCTACAATGAGCAGTTCTTC
CASSDPSVQSYNEQFF
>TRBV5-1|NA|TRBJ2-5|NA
TGCGCCAGCAGCTTCAGGGTCGAGGAGACCCAGTACTTC
CASSFRVEETQYF
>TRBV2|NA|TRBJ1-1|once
TGTGCCAGCAACTTTTTTCCGAGCACTGAAGCTTTCTTT
CASNFFPSTEAFF
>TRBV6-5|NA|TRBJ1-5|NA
TGTGCCAGCATGGCGTCGGGGGGATTACAGCCCCAGCATTTT
CASMASGGLQPQHF
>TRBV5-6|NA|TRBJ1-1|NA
TGTGCCAGCAGCTTCCGTCTCACTGAAGCTTTCTTT
CASSFRLTEAFF
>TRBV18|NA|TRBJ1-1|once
TGTGCCAGCTCACCTCAGGGGAGAAGACTGAACACTGAAGCTTTCTTT
CASSPQGRRLNTEAFF
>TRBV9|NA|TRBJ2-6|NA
TGTGCCAGCAGCGCCGCCGCGGACAACGTCCTGACTTTC
CASSAAADNVLTF
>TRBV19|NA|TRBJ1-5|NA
TGTGCCAGTACCTCAGGGAATCCCGGTCAGCCCCAGCATTTT
CASTSGNPGQPQHF
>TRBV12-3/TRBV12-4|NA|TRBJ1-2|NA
TGTGCCAGCAGCCCTCAACAGGGTGGTGGCTACACCTTC
CASSPQQGGGYTF
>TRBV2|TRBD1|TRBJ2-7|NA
TGTGCCAGCAGCCCCCGGACAGGGGTTAGGGAGCAGTACTTC
CASSPRTGVREQYF
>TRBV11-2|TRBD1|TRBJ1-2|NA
TGTGCCAGCAGCGCCTTAGGACAGGGGGAGTTCTATGGCTACACCTTC
CASSALGQGEFYGYTF
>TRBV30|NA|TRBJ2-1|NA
TGTGCCTGGGAACAGAGCTATGAGCAGTTCTTC
CAWEQSYEQFF
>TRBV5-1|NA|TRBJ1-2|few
TGCGCCAGCAGCCCACAGGGTAGCTATGGCTACACCTTC
CASSPQGSYGYTF
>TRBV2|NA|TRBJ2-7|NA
TGTGCCAGCACCACGACAGGTTTCTCCTACGAGCAGTACTTC
CASTTTGFSYEQYF
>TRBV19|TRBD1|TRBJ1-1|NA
TGTGCCAGTAGTATACAGGGGGCAAACACTGAAGCTTTCTTT
CASSIQGANTEAFF
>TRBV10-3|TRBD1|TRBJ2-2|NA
TGTGCCATCAGGGGGACAGGGAACACCGGGGAGCTGTTTTTT
CAIRGTGNTGELFF
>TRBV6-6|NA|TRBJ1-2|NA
TGTGCCAGCAGCCCGGAGGAGGGATTTGGGGGCTACACCTTC
CASSPEEGFGGYTF
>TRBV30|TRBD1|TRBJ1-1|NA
TGTGCCTGGATGAGGACAGGGCGGACGAACACTGAAGCTTTCTTT
CAWMRTGRTNTEAFF
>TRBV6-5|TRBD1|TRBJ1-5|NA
TGTGCCAGCAGTTACTCACGGACAGGCGGTCAGCCCCAGCATTTT
CASSYSRTGGQPQHF
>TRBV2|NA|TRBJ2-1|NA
TGTGCCAGCAGTGGGCCATCCAATGAGCAGTTCTTC
CASSGPSNEQFF
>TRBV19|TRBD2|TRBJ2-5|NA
TGTGCCAGTAGTGCTAGCGGGACGTACCAAGAGACCCAGTACTTC
CASSASGTYQETQYF
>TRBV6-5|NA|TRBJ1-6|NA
TGTGCCAGCAGTTACGGCAATTCACCCCTCCACTTT
CASSYGNSPLHF
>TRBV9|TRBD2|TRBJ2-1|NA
TGTGCCAGCAGTCCCGGACTAGCGAAAAATGAGCAGTTCTTC
CASSPGLAKNEQFF
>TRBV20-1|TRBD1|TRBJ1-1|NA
TGCAGTGCAGACAGGGAGGCTGAAGCTTTCTTT
CSADREAEAFF
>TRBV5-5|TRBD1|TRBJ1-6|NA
TGTGCCAGCAGCTTTACAGGGGAGAGCGATTCACCCCTCCACTTT
CASSFTGESDSPLHF
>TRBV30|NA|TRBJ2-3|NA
TGTGCCGGGCACCTTAGCACAGATACGCAGTATTTT
CAGHLSTDTQYF
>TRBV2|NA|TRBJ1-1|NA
TGTGCCAGCAGTGACAGGTTGAACACTGAAGCTTTCTTT
CASSDRLNTEAFF
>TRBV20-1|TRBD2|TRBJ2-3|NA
TGCAGTGCTAGTCCGGGACTAGCCAACACAGATACGCAGTATTTT
CSASPGLANTDTQYF
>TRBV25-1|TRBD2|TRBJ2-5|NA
TGTGCCAGCAGTGAGGATAGCGGGGGGGAAGAGACCCAGTACTTC
CASSEDSGGEETQYF
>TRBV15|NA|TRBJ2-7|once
TGTGCCACCAGCAGGGACAGAGGACCCTCCTACGAGCAGTACTTC
CATSRDRGPSYEQYF
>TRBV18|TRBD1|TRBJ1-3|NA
TGTGCCAGCTCACCAACAGGGGAAGGTGGAAACACCATATATTTT
CASSPTGEGGNTIYF
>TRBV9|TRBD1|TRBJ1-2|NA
TGTGCCAGCAGCGCGACAGGGGTCCCTAACTATGGCTACACCTTC
CASSATGVPNYGYTF
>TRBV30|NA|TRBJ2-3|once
TGTGCCTGGAGTGTAGCCACAGATACGCAGTATTTT
CAWSVATDTQYF
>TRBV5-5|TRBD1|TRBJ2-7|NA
TGTGCCAGCAGCTTGACCGGACAGGCATCCTACGAGCAGTACTTC
CASSLTGQASYEQYF
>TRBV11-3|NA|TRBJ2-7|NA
TGTGCCAGCAGCCTCGCAACAGGGTTCGAGCAGTACTTC
CASSLATGFEQYF
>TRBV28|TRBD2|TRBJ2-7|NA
TGTGCCAGCAGTCCTAGCGGAAGGAACTACGAGCAGTACTTC
CASSPSGRNYEQYF